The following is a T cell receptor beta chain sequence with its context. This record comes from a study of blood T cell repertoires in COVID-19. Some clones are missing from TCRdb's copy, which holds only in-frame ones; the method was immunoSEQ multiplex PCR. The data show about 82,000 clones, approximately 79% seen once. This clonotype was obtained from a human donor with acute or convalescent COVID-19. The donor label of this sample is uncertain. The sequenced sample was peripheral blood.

In nucleotides, the CDR3 is TGTGCCAGCAGCCAGGGAGGCTACGAGCAGTACTTC. Amino acid sequence: CASSQGGYEQYF. The chain has TRBV11-2 and TRBJ2-7; TRBD2 is a possible D gene (6 bases). The CDR3 is 12 amino acids. Germline V CDR1 and CDR2: SGHAT, FQNNGV. Trimming pared 5 bases from V and 3 bases from J, leaving 8 bases between.